These T cell receptor beta chains were read from a single sample in a study of T cell changes during pregnancy in multiple sclerosis. Sequencing used immunoSEQ multiplex PCR; TCRdb keeps in-frame clones, though not all of them. The table shows tens of thousands of clones, with 93% occurring only once. The sequencing here drew on peripheral blood, taken in the second trimester of pregnancy. Receptor source: a female donor in good health, enrolled as a control in a pregnancy study. Each CDR3 is given with its conserved first and last residue. A D gene is named only where the DNA matches it firmly. Some rows have no size entry. The others give once, few or many, or a class for an expanded clone.

.,.,TRBV7-3,TRBJ1-2,TGTGCCAGCAGCCCCCAAGGAGGGAGTTCGAGCTATGGCTACACCTTC,CASSPQGGSSSYGYTF
.,once,TRBV7-2,TRBJ2-5,TGTGCCAGCAGCCCGATGGGCGGGGTAGAGACCCAGTACTTC,CASSPMGGVETQYF
TRBD2,.,TRBV19,TRBJ2-1,TGTGCCAGTAGCACGAAGCGGGGGGGGTTGAATGAGCAGTTCTTC,CASSTKRGGLNEQFF
.,once,TRBV2,TRBJ2-7,TGTGCCACGCAGTGGGGGCAGGTCAACTACGAGCAGTACTTC,CATQWGQVNYEQYF
.,.,TRBV12-5,TRBJ2-7,TGTGCTAGTGGTTTGGACGGGTTTGTGCAGTACTTC,CASGLDGFVQYF
.,.,TRBV29-1,TRBJ1-2,TGCAGCGTTCAGAATTCCTATGGCTACACCTTC,CSVQNSYGYTF
.,.,TRBV12-5,TRBJ2-1,TGTGCTAGTGGGACCGGAGGGACTCAACGGGACAATGAGCAGTTCTTC,CASGTGGTQRDNEQFF
TRBD1,.,TRBV28,TRBJ2-7,TGTGCCAGCAGTTCCTTGGCAGGGGGCTACTACGAGCAGTACTTC,CASSSLAGGYYEQYF
TRBD1,.,TRBV5-6,TRBJ2-3,TGTGCCAGCAGCTCATACCGGGACAGCAACACAGATACGCAGTATTTT,CASSSYRDSNTDTQYF
.,once,TRBV11-3,TRBJ2-7,TGTGCCAGCAGCTTTCGGAGGGTAGGGTCCATCTACGAGCAGTACTTC,CASSFRRVGSIYEQYF
TRBD1,.,TRBV7-3,TRBJ1-1,TGTGCCAGCAGCTACGACAGGGACACTGAAGCTTTCTTT,CASSYDRDTEAFF
.,.,TRBV21-1,TRBJ1-1,TGTGCCAGCAGCAGCGGGACAGGGGCATTAAGAAAAAACACTGAAGCTTTCTTT,CASSSGTGALRKNTEAFF
.,.,TRBV29-1,TRBJ2-1,TGCAGCGTTGAAGGCGGCGGCAGGGTCCCTTACAATGAGCAGTTCTTC,CSVEGGGRVPYNEQFF
TRBD1,.,TRBV5-1,TRBJ1-1,TGCGCCAGCAGCACCACAGGGGTAACTGAAGCTTTCTTT,CASSTTGVTEAFF
.,.,TRBV7-6,TRBJ2-3,TGTGCCAGCAGCTTGGGACTCCCTAGCACAGATACGCAGTATTTT,CASSLGLPSTDTQYF
TRBD1,.,TRBV15,TRBJ1-5,TGTGCCACCAGCAGACTCCCGGGACAGGGGGTGGGGGCTCAGCCCCAGCATTTT,CATSRLPGQGVGAQPQHF
TRBD1,.,TRBV4-1,TRBJ1-6,TGCGCCAGCAGCCTCCGACAGGGAAGTTCACCCCTCCACTTT,CASSLRQGSSPLHF
.,.,TRBV5-5,TRBJ1-6,TGTGCCAGCAGCTTGGCAGTTTCCTATAATTCACCCCTCCACTTT,CASSLAVSYNSPLHF
.,.,TRBV7-2,TRBJ2-7,TGTGCCAGCAGCTTAGCGAACAGGGTTCGCACCTACGAGCAGTACTTC,CASSLANRVRTYEQYF
.,.,TRBV19,TRBJ1-5,TGTGCCAGTAGTTACGGTTACGATCAGCCCCAGCATTTT,CASSYGYDQPQHF
TRBD1,.,TRBV29-1,TRBJ1-4,TGCAGCGTTGACCGGCAGGGGGCGTATGAAAAACTGTTTTTT,CSVDRQGAYEKLFF
TRBD1,.,TRBV19,TRBJ1-6,TGTGCCAGTAGTGGGACAGGGGGCTTTACTTCACCCCTCCACTTT,CASSGTGGFTSPLHF
TRBD2,.,TRBV4-3,TRBJ2-2,TGCGCCAGCAGCCAAGATTTAGGACTAGCGGAACCCGCCGGGGAGCTGTTTTTT,CASSQDLGLAEPAGELFF
.,.,TRBV9,TRBJ1-1,TGTGCCAGCAGCGTAGCCCCGACAGACTCTAACACTGAAGCTTTCTTT,CASSVAPTDSNTEAFF
TRBD1,.,TRBV9,TRBJ1-3,TGTGCCAGCAGCGCCGACAGGGGAGGGAACACCATATATTTT,CASSADRGGNTIYF
TRBD1,few,TRBV14,TRBJ1-1,TGTGCCAGCAGCTCGAGACAGGGGATGAACACTGAAGCTTTCTTT,CASSSRQGMNTEAFF
.,.,TRBV2,TRBJ2-7,TGTGCCAGCAGTGAGGACTGGCAGGTCCACTACGAGCAGTACTTC,CASSEDWQVHYEQYF
.,.,TRBV18,TRBJ1-2,TGTGCCAGCTCACCAACCGGAGACAGTCTCTATGGCTACACCTTC,CASSPTGDSLYGYTF
.,once,TRBV5-1,TRBJ2-2,TGCGCCAGCAGCGCTGGACCAGGGGGGAGGACCGGGGAGCTGTTTTTT,CASSAGPGGRTGELFF
.,.,TRBV18,TRBJ1-1,TGTGCCAGCTCACCGGGGGGGGATGCCACTGAAGCTTTCTTT,CASSPGGDATEAFF
.,.,TRBV4-1,TRBJ2-6,TGCGCCAGCAGCCAGGGGGGTGCCCCTTTTGCCAACGTCCTGACTTTC,CASSQGGAPFANVLTF
TRBD1,.,TRBV5-1,TRBJ1-2,TGCGCCAGCAGTGGGACAGGGACCAACTATGGCTACACCTTC,CASSGTGTNYGYTF
.,.,TRBV30,TRBJ1-3,TGTGCCTGGAGTCTAACTTCTGGAAACACCATATATTTT,CAWSLTSGNTIYF
.,.,TRBV5-6,TRBJ1-2,TGTGCCAGCAGCTTGCGGGGTACTAACTATGGCTACACCTTC,CASSLRGTNYGYTF
.,.,TRBV6-1,TRBJ1-1,TGTGCCAGCAGGCAGGAGGGCTCGAACACTGAAGCTTTCTTT,CASRQEGSNTEAFF
.,.,TRBV6-4,TRBJ2-6,TGTGCCAGCAGTACGGACAGCTCTGGGGCCAACGTCCTGACTTTC,CASSTDSSGANVLTF
.,once,TRBV9,TRBJ1-2,TGTGCCAGCAGCATGAGACTCACGCACTATGGCTACACCTTC,CASSMRLTHYGYTF
.,.,TRBV30,TRBJ2-1,TGTGCCTGGAGTGTACAGGGTGTCAATGAGCAGTTCTTC,CAWSVQGVNEQFF
.,.,TRBV15,TRBJ1-1,TGTGCCACCAGCAGAAGACAGTACGACACTGAAGCTTTCTTT,CATSRRQYDTEAFF
.,.,TRBV6-4,TRBJ2-1,TGTGCCAGCAGTGACAGCCGGGACTACAATGAGCAGTTCTTC,CASSDSRDYNEQFF
.,.,TRBV10-3,TRBJ1-1,TGTGCCATCAGTGACCGCGGAAGGTTAACGAACACTGAAGCTTTCTTT,CAISDRGRLTNTEAFF
.,.,TRBV19,TRBJ1-5,TGTGCCAGTAGTTCCCTTCAGGGAATCGGGAGCAATCAGCCCCAGCATTTT,CASSSLQGIGSNQPQHF
.,.,TRBV4-3,TRBJ2-7,TGCGCCAGCAGCCAAGAGTTGGACAGATCCTACGAGCAGTACTTC,CASSQELDRSYEQYF
TRBD2,once,TRBV5-6,TRBJ2-7,TGTGCCAGCAGCTTGGCCCAGCGGGGCGAGCAGTACTTC,CASSLAQRGEQYF
TRBD1,.,TRBV7-3,TRBJ2-3,TGTGCCAGCAGCTTGGGACAGACAGATACGCAGTATTTT,CASSLGQTDTQYF
TRBD2,.,TRBV4-2,TRBJ2-5,TGTGCCAGCAGCCAACTAGCGGGGGGGCTGGTGACCCAGTACTTC,CASSQLAGGLVTQYF
.,once,TRBV2,TRBJ2-7,TGTGCCAGCATCGGGCCGTCGGGAACACCAACCTACGAGCAGTACTTC,CASIGPSGTPTYEQYF
.,.,TRBV21-1,TRBJ2-7,TGTGCCAGCAGCAAAGGGGCAGAGTACTTC,CASSKGAEYF
.,.,TRBV19,TRBJ1-1,TGTGCCAGTAGTAGGGGGCCTGAAGCTTTCTTT,CASSRGPEAFF